The 29 T cell receptor beta chains presented below share a single source sample, sequenced in a study of response to subunit inactivated influenza vaccine. Each CDR3 protein is one row after TCRdb ran MiXCR on the RT-PCR reads. The sample has 500,000 to 550,000 distinct CDR3 sequences, around 7.9% seen once. The source was PBMCs from blood, collected around 25 months after vaccination. All receptors come from a man between 45 and 75 years old who received an inactivated influenza vaccine.

V gene TRBV24-1 combines with J gene TRBJ2-5, with 11 bases that match TRBD1. Germline CDR1 and CDR2: KGHDR and SFDVKD. V shed 9 bases, J shed 5 bases, and the junction held 10 bases outside the gene matches. The CDR3 is 15 amino acids. The CDR3 coding sequence is TGTGCCACCGGGGAGGACAGGGGGCCGTGGGAGACCCAGTACTTC. It codes for CATGEDRGPWETQYF.

In its sample, this clonotype was seen many times. The CDR3 coding sequence is TGCGCCAGCAGCCCGGACACAGGGGAGAGAGGCGAGCAGTACTTC. Its protein product is CASSPDTGERGEQYF. This chain uses TRBV5-1 with TRBJ2-7; TRBD1 agrees at 7 bases. This CDR3 is built from 15 residues. Germline CDR1 and CDR2: SGHRS and YFSETQ. With 4 bases clipped from V and 6 bases from J, the junction kept 13 bases outside the gene matches.

This clonotype was observed a handful of times. The V and J genes are TRBV7-2 and TRBJ2-5; no firm D call. Germline values: CDR1 SGHTA, CDR2 FQGNSA. CDR3 size: 13 residues. V shed 4 bases and J shed 5 bases, with 11 bases lying between them. As DNA, the CDR3 is TGTGCCAGCAGCTCCTCTCGCGAGGAGACCCAGTACTTC. It specifies CASSSSREETQYF.

This clonotype was seen many times. The V gene is TRBV28, the J gene TRBJ2-2; 14 bases line up with TRBD2. From germline, CDR1 is MDHEN and CDR2 SYDVKM. Trimming cost V 5 bases and J 1 base; bases outside gene matches: 3. CDR3 length: 17 residues. This chain's CDR3 is CASSGTSGRMNTGELFF. CDR3 nucleotides: TGTGCCAGCAGTGGGACTAGCGGGAGAATGAACACCGGGGAGCTGTTTTTT.

This clonotype was recorded a few times. CDR3 nucleotide sequence: TGTGCCAGCAGCCAACACGGGACAGCGGAGACCCAGTACTTC. It codes for CASSQHGTAETQYF. The chain has TRBV4-2 and TRBJ2-5, with 7 positions matching TRBD1. V shed 2 bases, J shed 5 bases, and the junction held 5 bases outside the gene matches. Germline V gene lookup returns CDR1 LGHNA and CDR2 YNFKEQ. This CDR3 has 14 residues.

This clonotype was seen only a few times. CDR3 loop: CSARDLTGTEAFF. In nucleotides, the CDR3 is TGCAGTGCTAGAGATCTAACCGGGACTGAAGCTTTCTTT. The chain couples TRBV20-1 to TRBJ1-1; D is unresolved. Trimming took off 0 bases at V and 5 bases at J, with 10 bases between the two ends. The CDR3 has 13 amino acids. Germline CDR1 is DFQATT and CDR2 is SNEGSKA (reference sequence).

There are a few counts of this clonotype. V usage is TRBV12-3 or TRBV12-4 and J usage is TRBJ2-3; either TRBD1 or TRBD2 may supply D (5 bases each). The length of the CDR3 is 15 residues. The V and J ends lost 3 bases and 1 base respectively, with 11 bases between them. CDR3 in amino acids: CASSLGETGTDTQYF. The DNA for the CDR3 is TGTGCCAGCAGTTTGGGGGAGACCGGCACAGATACGCAGTATTTT.

The CDR3 coding sequence is TGTGCCAGCAGTGAACTGAGCGGGGCAGATACGCAGTATTTT. It codes for CASSELSGADTQYF. The chain links TRBV6-1 to TRBJ2-3; 7 bases line up with TRBD2. The germline V gene has CDR1 MNHNS and CDR2 SASEGT. With 2 bases clipped from V and 4 bases from J, the junction kept 3 bases outside the gene matches. The CDR3 totals 14 residues.

This clonotype was seen only a few times. The V and J genes are TRBV10-3 and TRBJ2-1; TRBD1 agrees at 7 bases. This CDR3 is 13 amino acids long. Germline-derived CDR1 and CDR2 are ENHRY and SYGVKD. Germline trimming cut 6 bases from V and 5 bases from J; bases unmatched to any gene: 4. The DNA of the CDR3 is TGTGCCATCAGAAGGGACAGTGACAATGAGCAGTTCTTC. It yields the protein CAIRRDSDNEQFF.

This clonotype has a count of ten or more. CDR3 bases: TGCGCCAGGACTTCGCAACAGAGCACAAACGGGGAGCTGTTTTTT. Its translation: CARTSQQSTNGELFF. This chain uses TRBV5-1 with TRBJ2-2, with unresolved D. The CDR3 is 15 residues long. V lost 8 bases and J 7 bases, leaving 21 bases between the germline ends. Per the germline V gene, CDR1 is SGHRS and CDR2 is YFSETQ.

In its sample, this clonotype was seen many times. V is TRBV20-1 and J is TRBJ1-1; unclear D gene. The germline CDR1 and CDR2 sequences are DFQATT and SNEGSKA (reference sequence). The CDR3 totals 16 residues. Trimming removed 0 bases from V and 2 bases from J, with 16 bases in between. The CDR3 DNA follows: TGCAGTGCTAGAGATCCCCGGCCAGGCACAAACACTGAAGCTTTCTTT. Translation gives CSARDPRPGTNTEAFF.

The sample holds a few counts of this clonotype. The chain is built from TRBV27 and TRBJ2-1, with D maybe TRBD2 (6 bases). V shed 3 bases and J shed 5 bases, with 20 bases lying between them. Germline loops: CDR1 MNHEY, CDR2 SMNVEV (reference sequence). The CDR3 has 17 amino acids. CDR3 loop: CASSFSPRRVAHNEQFF. The CDR3 DNA sequence: TGTGCCAGCAGTTTCTCCCCTAGGAGGGTGGCACACAATGAGCAGTTCTTC.

There are a few counts of this clonotype. The rearrangement links TRBV7-9 to TRBJ2-7, with 7 bases fitting TRBD2. Trimming removed 3 bases from V and 3 bases from J; junction bases left unmatched: 8. The CDR3 runs to 15 residues. Germline lookup yields CDR1 SEHNR and CDR2 FQNEAQ (reference sequence). The CDR3 protein is CASSFPLAENYEQYF. The CDR3 DNA follows: TGTGCCAGCAGCTTTCCCCTAGCGGAAAACTACGAGCAGTACTTC.

V gene TRBV27 combines with J gene TRBJ2-1, with D perhaps TRBD1 (5 bases). Trimming removed 4 bases from V and 0 bases from J, with 13 bases in between. Germline CDR1 is MNHEY and CDR2 is SMNVEV (reference sequence). The CDR3 extends over 16 amino acids. CDR3 loop: CASSSNTGVSYNEQFF. CDR3 nucleotide sequence: TGTGCCAGCAGTTCCAATACAGGCGTCTCCTACAATGAGCAGTTCTTC.

In its sample, this clonotype was seen once. With a much larger clone just one base away, this may be a read error. The chain carries TRBV12-3 or TRBV12-4 and TRBJ2-1; D possibly corresponds to TRBD1 (7 bases). The CDR3 is 14 residues long. In DNA, the CDR3 is TGTGCCGGCAGCCTGACAGCAGGGGGGAATGAGCAGTTCTTC. Translated, it gives CAGSLTAGGNEQFF.

The gene calls are TRBV5-1 and TRBJ2-1; D may match TRBD1 or TRBD2 (5 bases each). V lost 0 bases and J lost 7, with 11 bases in between. The CDR3 spans 14 residues. The germline CDR1 and CDR2 sequences are SGHRS and YFSETQ. The CDR3 bases are TGCGCCAGCAGCTTGGGCAGGGAGAAAAATGAGCAGTTCTTC. Translation gives CASSLGREKNEQFF.

Only a few counts were recorded for this clonotype. The chain recombines TRBV12-3 or TRBV12-4 with TRBJ2-5, with TRBD2 identical over 8 bases. Trimming took 4 bases from V and 5 from J; bases not matched to a gene: 9. The CDR3 totals 15 residues. This CDR3 reads CASSSLGTSPETQYF. Here the CDR3 DNA reads TGTGCCAGCAGTTCCCTCGGGACTAGTCCCGAGACCCAGTACTTC.

The chain combines TRBV14 with TRBJ2-5; D unclear. Germline V gene lookup returns CDR1 SGHDN and CDR2 FVKESK. CDR3 length: 12 amino acids. V gave up 3 bases and J gave up 5 bases, with 7 bases separating them. The chain's CDR3 is CASSHARETQYF. The CDR3 DNA reads as TGTGCCAGCAGCCATGCTCGGGAGACCCAGTACTTC. The entire variable domain, with the rest obtained from reference TRBV14 and TRBJ2-5, is as follows: EAGVTQFPSHSVIEKGQTVTLRCDPISGHDNLYWYRRVMGKEIKFLLHFVKESKQDESGMPNNRFLAERTGGTYSTLKVQPAELEDSGVYFCASSHARETQYFGPGTRLLVL.

This clonotype was counted between two and nine times. The chain joins TRBV6-1 to TRBJ2-2; D possibly matches TRBD1 or TRBD2 (6 bases each). This CDR3 comprises 16 residues. The V gene lost 6 bases and the J gene lost 4 bases, with 18 bases spanning the gap. From germline, CDR1 is MNHNS and CDR2 SASEGT. Here the CDR3 reads CASREGPGVGTGELFF. The CDR3 nucleotides are TGTGCCAGCAGGGAGGGTCCAGGGGTTGGCACCGGGGAGCTGTTTTTT.

This clonotype was seen a few times. This sequence joins TRBV19 and TRBJ2-6; D perhaps matches TRBD1 (6 bases). In germline, CDR1 is LNHDA, CDR2 SQIVND (reference sequence). The CDR3 consists of 17 residues. Trimming stripped 4 bases from V and 2 bases from J, with 15 bases between. Here the CDR3 DNA reads TGTGCCAGTAGTACCTCTCACAGGGTAACTGGGGCCAACGTCCTGACTTTC. This gives the protein CASSTSHRVTGANVLTF.

This clonotype occurred a few times. The gene calls are TRBV11-1 and TRBJ2-3; D is tentatively TRBD1 or TRBD2 (5 bases each). Between the trimmed V and J ends, which lost 6 bases and 4 bases, there was a span of 32 bases. The germline V gene encodes CDR1 SGHAT and CDR2 FQDESV (reference sequence). The CDR3 runs to 20 residues. The CDR3 DNA sequence: TGTGCCAGCAGGGGGAACCGGGACGCCGAACCTTACGGGAAGGCAGATACGCAGTATTTT. Protein product: CASRGNRDAEPYGKADTQYF.

This clonotype was found many times. The chain uses TRBV20-1 and TRBJ2-3, with 10 bases fitting TRBD2. Losses at the gene ends were 5 bases for V and 6 bases for J; bases not matched to a gene: 8. The CDR3 consists of 14 residues. Germline values: CDR1 DFQATT, CDR2 SNEGSKA (reference sequence). This CDR3 reads CSADSGRSPDTQYF. The CDR3 DNA reads TGCAGTGCTGATAGCGGGAGGTCCCCTGATACGCAGTATTTT.

V and J are TRBV7-8 and TRBJ1-1; D is unclear. The V end lost 1 base, the J end lost 1 base, and 10 bases lay between the germline ends. Germline CDR1 is SGHVS and CDR2 is FQNEAQ. The CDR3 extends over 15 amino acids. In DNA form, the CDR3 reads TGTGCCAGCAGCTTAGAACAGACGCAGAACACTGAAGCTTTCTTT. It translates to CASSLEQTQNTEAFF.

This clonotype was picked up many times. V usage is TRBV12-3 or TRBV12-4 and J usage is TRBJ2-7; the D gene is possibly TRBD2 (7 bases). The CDR3 is 15 residues long. The V end was cut by 6 bases, the J end by 2 bases, with 17 bases between. DNA for the CDR3: TGTGCCAGCAGCCCCTGGCGGGGGCCACCCTACGAGCAGTACTTC. Protein sequence: CASSPWRGPPYEQYF.

The chain employs TRBV5-5 and TRBJ2-1; tentatively, D is TRBD2 (6 bases). Germline-derived CDR1 and CDR2 are SGHKS and YYEKEE (reference sequence). With 1 base removed from V and 6 bases from J, the gap between germline ends came to 14 bases. The CDR3 is made up of 15 amino acids. CDR3 bases: TGTGCCAGCAGCTTGCTCGCGGGATCCCCCAATGAGCAGTTCTTC. The encoded protein is CASSLLAGSPNEQFF.

This clonotype was counted at least ten times. The rearrangement joins TRBV20-1 to TRBJ1-2, with D unclear. Germline V gives CDR1 DFQATT, CDR2 SNEGSKA (reference sequence). V was trimmed by 0 bases and J by 1 base, leaving 12 bases between them. This CDR3 is 15 amino acids long. CDR3 DNA: TGCAGTGCTAGAGATCAAGTCAAGGATAACTATGGCTACACCTTC. Its protein is CSARDQVKDNYGYTF.

This clonotype was picked up many times. The V and J genes are TRBV4-1 and TRBJ1-2, with a tentative D call TRBD1 (5 bases). V was clipped by 1 base and J by 5 bases, with 8 bases between them. The CDR3 has 13 residues. CDR1 is MGHRA and CDR2 is YSYEKL in the germline V gene. CDR3 sequence reads: CASSQVGVYGYTF. For the CDR3, the DNA is TGCGCCAGCAGCCAAGTAGGGGTTTATGGCTACACCTTC.

This clonotype was seen many times. V and J are TRBV29-1 and TRBJ2-3, with unresolved D. The CDR3 extends over 12 amino acids. Trimming shortened V by 7 bases and J by 6 bases, and 14 bases separated the two germline ends. From germline, CDR1 is SQVTM and CDR2 ANQGSEA. CDR3 nucleotides: TGCAGCGCCTACCCTCTAGGGGATACGCAGTATTTT. Residues: CSAYPLGDTQYF.

In this sample, this clonotype turned up a few times. The genes are TRBV28 and TRBJ1-3; D uncertain. Trimming took 3 bases from V and 3 from J, leaving 3 bases between them. In germline, CDR1 is MDHEN, CDR2 SYDVKM. The CDR3 sequence is 12 residues long. CDR3: CASSFLGNTIYF. CDR3 bases: TGTGCCAGCAGTTTTCTTGGAAACACCATATATTTT.